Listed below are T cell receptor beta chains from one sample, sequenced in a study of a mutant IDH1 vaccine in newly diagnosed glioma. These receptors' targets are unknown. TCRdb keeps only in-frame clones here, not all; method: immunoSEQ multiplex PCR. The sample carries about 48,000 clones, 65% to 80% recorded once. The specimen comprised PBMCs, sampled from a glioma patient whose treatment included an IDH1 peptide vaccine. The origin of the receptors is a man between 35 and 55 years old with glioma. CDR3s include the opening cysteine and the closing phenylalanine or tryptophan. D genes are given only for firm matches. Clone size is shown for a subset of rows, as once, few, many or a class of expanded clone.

CASSRTFMNTEAFF	TGTGCCAGCAGTAGAACGTTTATGAACACTGAAGCTTTCTTT	few	TRBV2	TRBJ1-1	14	.
CASSWRTGLTEAFF	TGCGCCAGCAGCTGGCGGACAGGGCTCACTGAAGCTTTCTTT	.	TRBV5-1	TRBJ1-1	14	TRBD1
CASTFLRSEKLFF	TGTGCCAGTACTTTTCTCCGTAGTGAAAAACTGTTTTTT	.	TRBV19	TRBJ1-4	13	.
CASSLDRAYGYTF	TGTGCCAGCTCCCTGGACAGGGCCTATGGCTACACCTTC	.	TRBV18	TRBJ1-2	13	TRBD1
CASRASGNTIYF	TGTGCCAGCAGAGCTTCTGGAAACACCATATATTTT	.	TRBV6-6	TRBJ1-3	12	.
CASSLAGQVYSNQPQHF	TGTGCCAGCAGCTTGGCGGGACAGGTATATAGCAATCAGCCCCAGCATTTT	.	TRBV5-5	TRBJ1-5	17	TRBD1
CASSLTGGNTEAFF	TGTGCCAGCAGTCTCACCGGTGGGAACACTGAAGCTTTCTTT	.	TRBV27	TRBJ1-1	14	.
CASSAPSGGNTGELFF	TGTGCCAGCAGCGCCCCTAGCGGGGGGAACACCGGGGAGCTGTTTTTT	.	TRBV7-6	TRBJ2-2	16	TRBD2
CATSRDKHREYYGYTF	TGTGCCACCAGCAGAGATAAACACAGGGAGTACTATGGCTACACCTTC	.	TRBV15	TRBJ1-2	16	.
CSVEGVVGELFF	TGCAGCGTTGAAGGGGTGGTCGGGGAGCTGTTTTTT	few	TRBV29-1	TRBJ2-2	12	.
CASSKGSSSTEAFF	TGTGCCAGCAGTAAGGGATCCTCCAGCACTGAAGCTTTCTTT	.	TRBV6-5	TRBJ1-1	14	.
CASSPGEGSSNQPQHF	TGTGCCAGCTCACCAGGGGAGGGTTCGAGCAATCAGCCCCAGCATTTT	.	TRBV18	TRBJ1-5	16	.
CASQGWDTEAFF	TGTGCCAGCCAGGGGTGGGACACTGAAGCTTTCTTT	.	TRBV6-1	TRBJ1-1	12	.
CASSQGQGAALEAFF	TGTGCCAGCAGCCAAGGACAGGGGGCAGCCCTGGAAGCTTTCTTT	.	TRBV4-2	TRBJ1-1	15	TRBD1
CASSPNAPNLYEQYF	TGCGCCAGCAGCCCGAATGCTCCGAATTTGTACGAGCAGTACTTC	.	TRBV5-1	TRBJ2-7	15	.
CASSLPGSTQYF	TGCGCCAGCAGCTTACCAGGGTCTACGCAGTATTTT	.	TRBV5-1	TRBJ2-3	12	.
CSVAHTPRGGNGYTF	TGCAGCGTTGCCCACACCCCCAGAGGGGGCAATGGCTACACCTTC	.	TRBV29-1	TRBJ1-2	15	TRBD1
CASSSSGNEQFF	TGTGCCAGCAGTTCCTCGGGCAATGAGCAGTTCTTC	.	TRBV27	TRBJ2-1	12	.
CASSSQGVWGQPQHF	TGTGCCAGCAGCTCCCAGGGGGTGTGGGGTCAGCCCCAGCATTTT	.	TRBV7-8	TRBJ1-5	15	TRBD1
CATSRGGSYNEQFF	TGTGCCACCAGTAGGGGGGGGTCCTACAATGAGCAGTTCTTC	.	TRBV15	TRBJ2-1	14	.
CASSQPDRESEKLFF	TGCGCCAGCAGCCAACCCGACAGGGAGAGTGAAAAACTGTTTTTT	.	TRBV4-1	TRBJ1-4	15	TRBD1
CASSYSTVGNSPLHF	TGTGCCAGCAGTTACTCGACGGTAGGGAATTCACCCCTCCACTTT	.	TRBV6-5	TRBJ1-6	15	.
CASSYKDRYRVDTIYF	TGTGCCAGCAGCTATAAGGATCGCTACAGGGTGGACACCATATATTTT	.	TRBV7-9	TRBJ1-3	16	.
CAWGRGGQGNSPLHF	TGTGCCTGGGGGAGAGGAGGACAGGGTAATTCACCCCTCCACTTT	.	TRBV30	TRBJ1-6	15	TRBD1
CASKGETDANTGELFF	TGTGCCAGTAAGGGAGAGACGGACGCGAACACCGGGGAGCTGTTTTTT	few	TRBV19	TRBJ2-2	16	.
CASSLARGYEQYF	TGTGCCAGCAGCCTAGCGCGGGGATACGAGCAGTACTTC	once	TRBV11-2	TRBJ2-7	13	.
CASSLPGMEKLFF	TGTGCCAGCAGCTTACCGGGTATGGAAAAACTGTTTTTT	once	TRBV7-9	TRBJ1-4	13	.
CASSQEGLASTDTQYF	TGTGCCAGCAGCCAAGAGGGACTAGCTAGCACAGATACGCAGTATTTT	.	TRBV4-2	TRBJ2-3	16	TRBD2
CASSLDFQGNTDTQYF	TGCGCCAGCAGCTTGGATTTTCAGGGTAACACAGATACGCAGTATTTT	.	TRBV5-1	TRBJ2-3	16	.
CSVENRGTNEQFF	TGCAGCGTAGAAAACAGGGGTACCAATGAGCAGTTCTTC	.	TRBV29-1	TRBJ2-1	13	TRBD1
CASSPDRGAYGYTF	TGTGCCAGCAGCCCGGACAGGGGGGCTTATGGCTACACCTTC	.	TRBV6-5	TRBJ1-2	14	TRBD1
CASSNRGNTGELFF	TGTGCCAGCAGCAATAGGGGGAACACCGGGGAGCTGTTTTTT	few	TRBV28	TRBJ2-2	14	.
CSAADRQTKYF	TGCAGTGCTGCCGACAGGCAGACGAAGTACTTC	.	TRBV20-1	TRBJ2-5	11	.
CASSQGGGAGNSPLHF	TGCGCCAGCAGCCAAGGGGGGGGAGCGGGTAATTCACCCCTCCACTTT	.	TRBV4-1	TRBJ1-6	16	.
CASSRQGAAGNTIYF	TGTGCCAGCAGCCGACAGGGGGCTGCTGGAAACACCATATATTTT	.	TRBV7-9	TRBJ1-3	15	TRBD1
CASSLEGQSYEQYF	TGTGCCAGCAGCTTAGAGGGACAGAGCTACGAGCAGTACTTC	.	TRBV7-9	TRBJ2-7	14	TRBD1
CASRWDRGTGGYTF	TGTGCCAGCAGGTGGGACAGGGGGACAGGTGGCTACACCTTC	.	TRBV2	TRBJ1-2	14	TRBD1
CASSHTSSYNSPLHF	TGTGCCAGCAGTCACACGAGCTCCTATAATTCACCCCTCCACTTT	.	TRBV6-1	TRBJ1-6	15	.
CASSERDTQYF	TGTGCCAGCAGTGAACGGGATACGCAGTATTTT	.	TRBV6-1	TRBJ2-3	11	.
CASSLGRDSNQPQHF	TGTGCCAGCAGCTTAGGCAGGGATAGCAATCAGCCCCAGCATTTT	.	TRBV7-8	TRBJ1-5	15	.
CASSLYYGGSYNEQFF	TGCGCCAGCAGCCTGTACTACGGGGGCTCCTACAATGAGCAGTTCTTC	.	TRBV5-1	TRBJ2-1	16	.
CASSEGLTYEQYF	TGTGCCAGCAGTGAGGGGCTAACCTACGAGCAGTACTTC	.	TRBV2	TRBJ2-7	13	.
CASSYSRTGGSYGYTF	TGTGCCAGCAGTTACTCGAGGACAGGGGGCTCCTATGGCTACACCTTC	few	TRBV6-5	TRBJ1-2	16	TRBD1
CASSRDTPEAFF	TGTGCCAGCAGTCGGGATACTCCTGAAGCTTTCTTT	.	TRBV2	TRBJ1-1	12	.
CASSVSGATGELFF	TGCGCCAGCTCGGTCAGCGGGGCCACCGGGGAGCTGTTTTTT	.	TRBV10-1	TRBJ2-2	14	TRBD2
CASSYSTITSYEQYF	TGTGCCAGCAGTTACTCGACAATAACCTCCTACGAGCAGTACTTC	.	TRBV6-5	TRBJ2-7	15	.
CASKGLEAYQETQYF	TGCGCCAGCAAAGGTTTAGAAGCTTACCAAGAGACCCAGTACTTC	once	TRBV5-1	TRBJ2-5	15	.
CASSPSTGASNQPQHF	TGCGCCAGCAGCCCCTCGACAGGGGCTTCCAATCAGCCCCAGCATTTT	.	TRBV4-1	TRBJ1-5	16	TRBD1
CASSDLGRQYF	TGTGCCAGCAGTGATTTGGGTAGGCAGTATTTT	.	TRBV6-1	TRBJ2-3	11	.
CASSYSTAVNEKLFF	TGTGCCAGCAGTTACTCGACGGCCGTTAATGAAAAACTGTTTTTT	once	TRBV6-5	TRBJ1-4	15	.
CASSMQEDQPQHF	TGTGCCAGTAGTATGCAGGAAGATCAGCCCCAGCATTTT	.	TRBV19	TRBJ1-5	13	.
CASSVTSGLNYGYTF	TGCGCCAGCAGCGTGACCAGCGGATTAAACTATGGCTACACCTTC	.	TRBV5-1	TRBJ1-2	15	.
CAWSPQGRTEAFF	TGTGCCTGGAGTCCACAGGGGAGGACTGAAGCTTTCTTT	few	TRBV30	TRBJ1-1	13	TRBD1
CASSLIGGSGGVYEQYF	TGTGCCAGCAGTTTGATCGGGGGTAGCGGGGGGGTGTACGAGCAGTACTTC	.	TRBV27	TRBJ2-7	17	TRBD2
CASSSPTGGQETQYF	TGTGCCAGCAGCTCACCAACTGGGGGGCAAGAGACCCAGTACTTC	.	TRBV7-2	TRBJ2-5	15	.
CASSRGHTNTEAFF	TGTGCCAGCAGTCGGGGACACACGAACACTGAAGCTTTCTTT	once	TRBV27	TRBJ1-1	14	.
CASSGDRGWNSPLHF	TGTGCCAGCTCAGGGGACAGGGGTTGGAATTCACCCCTCCACTTT	.	TRBV18	TRBJ1-6	15	TRBD1
CASSVDRVWDTEAFF	TGTGCCAGCAGCGTGGACAGGGTTTGGGACACTGAAGCTTTCTTT	.	TRBV9	TRBJ1-1	15	TRBD1